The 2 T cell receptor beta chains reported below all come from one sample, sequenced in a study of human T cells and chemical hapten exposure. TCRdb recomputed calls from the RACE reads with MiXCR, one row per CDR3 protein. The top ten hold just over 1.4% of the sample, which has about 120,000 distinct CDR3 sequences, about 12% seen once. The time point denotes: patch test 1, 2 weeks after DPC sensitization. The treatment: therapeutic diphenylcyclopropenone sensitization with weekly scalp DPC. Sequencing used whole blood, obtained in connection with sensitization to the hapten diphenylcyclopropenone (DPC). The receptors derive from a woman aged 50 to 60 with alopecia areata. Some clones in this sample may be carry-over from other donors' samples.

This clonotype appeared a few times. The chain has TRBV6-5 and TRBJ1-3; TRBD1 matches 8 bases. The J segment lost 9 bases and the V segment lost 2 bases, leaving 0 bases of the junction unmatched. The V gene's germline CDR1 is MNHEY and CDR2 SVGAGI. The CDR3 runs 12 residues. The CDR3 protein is CASSYGTGTIYF. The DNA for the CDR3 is TGTGCCAGCAGTTACGGGACAGGCACCATATATTTT.

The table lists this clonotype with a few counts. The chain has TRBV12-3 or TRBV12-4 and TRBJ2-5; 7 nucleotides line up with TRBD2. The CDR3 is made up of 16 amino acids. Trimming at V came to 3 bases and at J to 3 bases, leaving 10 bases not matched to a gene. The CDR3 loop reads CASSFYRGTSEETQYF. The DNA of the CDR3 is TGTGCCAGCAGTTTTTATAGGGGTACTAGCGAAGAGACCCAGTACTTC.